This T cell receptor (beta chain) came from a study of cytotoxic CD8 clonotypes in ibrutinib-treated CLL. Study-wide context: There were around twelve relapsed/refractory patients and about 14 treatment-naive patients, and fewer than 18 were IGHV unmutated. After median approximately 74 months, approximately 14 stayed in remission, about 12 progressed; responses roughly 25 partial, 2 complete. Findings and limits, study-wide: Public clonotypes proved infrequent, and on treatment they shrank or remained steady. Clonality increased at ibrutinib response and stayed stable in sustained remission. At progression, however, it fell back toward baseline.

A note on this clone: No antigen is known for it.

Repertoires were generated with immunoSEQ multiplex PCR, while TCRdb's copy carries only in-frame clones and drops some. The profile shows around 300,000 clones, 80% of them singletons. CDR3 length: 13 residues. CDR1 is GTSNPN and CDR2 is SVGIG in the germline V gene (reference sequence). The V and J ends lost 1 base and 4 bases respectively, with 11 bases between them. The sequence derives from a human donor with chronic lymphocytic leukemia. The chain combines TRBV30 with TRBJ2-7; tentative D call: TRBD1 (5 bases). The sample consisted of PBMCs, taken before ibrutinib treatment. For the CDR3, the DNA is TGTGCCTGGAGTGGAAGGGGCACGTACGAGCAGTACTTC. Translated, it gives CAWSGRGTYEQYF.